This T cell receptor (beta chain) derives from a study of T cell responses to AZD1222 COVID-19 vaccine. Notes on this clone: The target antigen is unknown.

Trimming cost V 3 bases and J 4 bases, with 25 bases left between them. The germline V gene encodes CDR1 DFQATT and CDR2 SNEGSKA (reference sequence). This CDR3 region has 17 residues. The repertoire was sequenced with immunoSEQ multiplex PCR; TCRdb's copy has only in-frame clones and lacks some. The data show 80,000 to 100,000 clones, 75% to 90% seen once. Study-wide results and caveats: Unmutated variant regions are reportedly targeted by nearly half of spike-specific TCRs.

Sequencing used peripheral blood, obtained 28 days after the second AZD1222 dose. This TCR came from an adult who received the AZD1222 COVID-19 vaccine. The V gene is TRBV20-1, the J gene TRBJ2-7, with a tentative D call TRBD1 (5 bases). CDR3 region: CSASNVLDNTDFYEQYF. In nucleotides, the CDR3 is TGCAGTGCTAGTAATGTTCTGGACAATACGGATTTTTACGAGCAGTACTTC.